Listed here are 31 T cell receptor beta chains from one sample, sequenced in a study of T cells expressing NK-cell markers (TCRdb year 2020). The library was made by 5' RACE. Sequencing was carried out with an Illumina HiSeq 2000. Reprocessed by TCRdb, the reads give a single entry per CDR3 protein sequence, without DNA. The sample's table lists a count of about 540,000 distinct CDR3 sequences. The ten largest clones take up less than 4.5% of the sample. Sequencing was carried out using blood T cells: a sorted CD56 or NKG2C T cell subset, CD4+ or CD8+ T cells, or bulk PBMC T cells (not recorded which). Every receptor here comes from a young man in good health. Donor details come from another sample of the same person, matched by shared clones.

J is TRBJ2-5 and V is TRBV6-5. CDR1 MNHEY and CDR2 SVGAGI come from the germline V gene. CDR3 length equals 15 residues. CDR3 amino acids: CASSSPTQARETQYF.

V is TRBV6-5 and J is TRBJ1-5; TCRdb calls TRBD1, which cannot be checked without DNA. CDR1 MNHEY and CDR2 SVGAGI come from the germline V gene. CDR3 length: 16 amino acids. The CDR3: CASSHSDRSSNQPQHF.

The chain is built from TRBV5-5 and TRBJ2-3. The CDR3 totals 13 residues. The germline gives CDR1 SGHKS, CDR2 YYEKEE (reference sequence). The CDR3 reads CASRPISGNTQYF. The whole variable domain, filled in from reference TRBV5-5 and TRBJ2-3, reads DAGVTQSPTHLIKTRGQQVTLRCSPISGHKSVSWYQQVLGQGPQFIFQYYEKEERGRGNFPDRFSARQFPNYSSELNVNALLLGDSALYLCASRPISGNTQYFGPGTRLTVL.

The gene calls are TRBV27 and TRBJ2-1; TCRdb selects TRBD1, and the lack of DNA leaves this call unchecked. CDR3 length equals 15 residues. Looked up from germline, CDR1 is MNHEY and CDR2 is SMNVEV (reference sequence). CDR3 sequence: CASGQLGATHDEQFF.

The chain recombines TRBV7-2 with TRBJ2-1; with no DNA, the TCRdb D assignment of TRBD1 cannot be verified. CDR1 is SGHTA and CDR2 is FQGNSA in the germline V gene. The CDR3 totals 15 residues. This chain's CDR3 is CASSLGQGAVNEQFF.

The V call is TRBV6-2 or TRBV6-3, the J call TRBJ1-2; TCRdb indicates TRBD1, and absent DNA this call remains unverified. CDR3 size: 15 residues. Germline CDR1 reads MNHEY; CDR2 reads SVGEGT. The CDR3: CASSYGADRGHGYTF.

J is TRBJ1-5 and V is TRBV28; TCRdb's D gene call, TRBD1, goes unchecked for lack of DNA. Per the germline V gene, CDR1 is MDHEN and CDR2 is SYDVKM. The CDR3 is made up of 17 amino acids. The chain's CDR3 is CASSLFRGSGGNQPQHF.

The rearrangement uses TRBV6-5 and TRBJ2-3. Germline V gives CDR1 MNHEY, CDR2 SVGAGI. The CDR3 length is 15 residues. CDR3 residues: CASSNPGRGTDTQYF.

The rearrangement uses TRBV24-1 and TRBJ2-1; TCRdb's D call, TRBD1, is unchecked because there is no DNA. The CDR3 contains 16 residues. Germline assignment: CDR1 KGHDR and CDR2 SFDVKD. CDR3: CATSDLDRGLYGEQFF.

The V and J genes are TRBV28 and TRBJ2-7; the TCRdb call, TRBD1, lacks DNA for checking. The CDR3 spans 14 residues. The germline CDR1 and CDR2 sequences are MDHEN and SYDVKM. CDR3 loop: CASRLGGNSYEQYF.

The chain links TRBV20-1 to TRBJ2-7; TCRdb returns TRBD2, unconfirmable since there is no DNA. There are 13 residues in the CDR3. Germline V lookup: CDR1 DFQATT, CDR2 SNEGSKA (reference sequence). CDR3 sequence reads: CSAITGGPSVQYF.

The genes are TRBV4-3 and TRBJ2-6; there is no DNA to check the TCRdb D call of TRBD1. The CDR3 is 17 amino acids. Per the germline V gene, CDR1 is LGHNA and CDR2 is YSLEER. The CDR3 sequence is CASSPGVQVAGANVLTF.

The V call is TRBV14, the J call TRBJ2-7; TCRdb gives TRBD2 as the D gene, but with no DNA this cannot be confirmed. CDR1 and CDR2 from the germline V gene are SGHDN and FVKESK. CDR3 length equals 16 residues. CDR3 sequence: CASSTRAGTIPYEQYF.

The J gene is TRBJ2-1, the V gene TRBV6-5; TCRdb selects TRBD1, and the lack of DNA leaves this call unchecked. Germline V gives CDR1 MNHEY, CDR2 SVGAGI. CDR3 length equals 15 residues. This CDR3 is CASSYDVTDEDEQFF.

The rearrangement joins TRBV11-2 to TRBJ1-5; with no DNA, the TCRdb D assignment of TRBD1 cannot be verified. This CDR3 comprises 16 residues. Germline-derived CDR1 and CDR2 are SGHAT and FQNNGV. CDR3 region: CARRGRGKDSNQPQHF.

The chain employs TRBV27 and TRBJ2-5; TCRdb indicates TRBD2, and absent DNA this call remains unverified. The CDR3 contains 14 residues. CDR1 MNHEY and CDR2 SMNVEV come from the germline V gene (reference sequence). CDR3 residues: CASSLLAGVETQYF.

CDR3 sequence reads: CSARNVRLAGDEQFF. The rearrangement links TRBV20-1 to TRBJ2-1; the TRBD2 assignment by TCRdb is unverifiable without DNA. CDR3 length equals 15 residues. Germline V lookup: CDR1 DFQATT, CDR2 SNEGSKA (reference sequence).

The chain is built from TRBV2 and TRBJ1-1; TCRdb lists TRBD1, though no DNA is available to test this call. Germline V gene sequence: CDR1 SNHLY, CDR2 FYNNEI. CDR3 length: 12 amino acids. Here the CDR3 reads CASSGYREEAFF.

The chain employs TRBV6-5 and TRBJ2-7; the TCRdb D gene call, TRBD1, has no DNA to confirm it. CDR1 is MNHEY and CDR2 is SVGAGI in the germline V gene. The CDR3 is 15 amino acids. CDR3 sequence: CASSSPRQGTYEQYF.

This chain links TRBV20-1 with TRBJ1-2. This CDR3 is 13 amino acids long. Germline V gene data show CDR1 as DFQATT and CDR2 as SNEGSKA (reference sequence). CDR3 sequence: CSDGQSRDYGYTF.

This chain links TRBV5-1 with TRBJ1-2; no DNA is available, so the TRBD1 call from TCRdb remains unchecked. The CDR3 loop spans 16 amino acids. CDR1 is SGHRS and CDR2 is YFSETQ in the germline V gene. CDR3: CASSLDRAGGATGYTF.

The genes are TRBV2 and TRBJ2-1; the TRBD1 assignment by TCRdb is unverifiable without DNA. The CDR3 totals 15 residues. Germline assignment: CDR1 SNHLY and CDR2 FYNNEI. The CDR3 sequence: CASSPGSGGPNEQFF. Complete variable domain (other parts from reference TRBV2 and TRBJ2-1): EPEVTQTPSHQVTQMGQEVILRCVPISNHLYFYWYRQILGQKVEFLVSFYNNEISEKSEIFDDQFSVERPDGSNFTLKIRSTKLEDSAMYFCASSPGSGGPNEQFFGPGTRLTVL.

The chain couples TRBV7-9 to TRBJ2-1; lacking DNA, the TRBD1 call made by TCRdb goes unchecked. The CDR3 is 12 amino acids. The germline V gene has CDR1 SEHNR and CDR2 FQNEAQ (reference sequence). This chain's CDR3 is CASSRRGDEQFF. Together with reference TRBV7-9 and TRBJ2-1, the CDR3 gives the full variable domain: DTGVSQNPRHKITKRGQNVTFRCDPISEHNRLYWYRQTLGQGPEFLTYFQNEAQLEKSRLLSDRFSAERPKGSFSTLEIQRTEQGDSAMYLCASSRRGDEQFFGPGTRLTVL.

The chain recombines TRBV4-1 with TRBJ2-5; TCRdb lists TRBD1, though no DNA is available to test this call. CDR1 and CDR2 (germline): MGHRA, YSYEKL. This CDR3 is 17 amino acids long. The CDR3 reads CASSQYENPGQQETQYF.

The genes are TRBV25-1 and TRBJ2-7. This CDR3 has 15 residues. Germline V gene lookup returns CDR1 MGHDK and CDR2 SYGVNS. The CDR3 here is CASRPERSLGYEQYF.

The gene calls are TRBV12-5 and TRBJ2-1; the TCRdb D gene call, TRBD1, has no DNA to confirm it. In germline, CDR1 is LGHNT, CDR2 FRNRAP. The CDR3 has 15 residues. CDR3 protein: CASGPSGGAYNEQFF. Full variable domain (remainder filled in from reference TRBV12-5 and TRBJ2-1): DARVTQTPRHKVTEMGQEVTMRCQPILGHNTVFWYRQTMMQGLELLAYFRNRAPLDDSGMPKDRFSAEMPDATLATLKIQPSEPRDSAVYFCASGPSGGAYNEQFFGPGTRLTVL.

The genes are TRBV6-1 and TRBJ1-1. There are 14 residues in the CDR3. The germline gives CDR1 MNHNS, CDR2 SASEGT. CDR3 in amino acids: CATTTQSGNTEAFF.

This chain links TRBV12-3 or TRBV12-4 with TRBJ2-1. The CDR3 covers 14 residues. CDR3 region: CASSRVGPNNEQFF.

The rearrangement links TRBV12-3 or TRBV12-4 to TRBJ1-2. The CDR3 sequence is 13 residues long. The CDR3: CASSPRRVAGYTF.

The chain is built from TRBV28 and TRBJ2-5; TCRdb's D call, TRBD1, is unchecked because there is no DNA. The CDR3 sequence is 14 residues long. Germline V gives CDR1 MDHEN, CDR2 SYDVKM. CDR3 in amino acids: CASHTPGSVETQYF.

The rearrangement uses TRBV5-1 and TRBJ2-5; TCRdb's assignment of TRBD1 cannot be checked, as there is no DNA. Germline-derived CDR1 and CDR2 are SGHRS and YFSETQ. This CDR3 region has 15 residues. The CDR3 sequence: CASSFGGQELETQYF. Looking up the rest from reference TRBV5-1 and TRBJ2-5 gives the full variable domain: KAGVTQTPRYLIKTRGQQVTLSCSPISGHRSVSWYQQTPGQGLQFLFEYFSETQRNKGNFPGRFSGRQFSNSRSEMNVSTLELGDSALYLCASSFGGQELETQYFGPGTRLLVL.